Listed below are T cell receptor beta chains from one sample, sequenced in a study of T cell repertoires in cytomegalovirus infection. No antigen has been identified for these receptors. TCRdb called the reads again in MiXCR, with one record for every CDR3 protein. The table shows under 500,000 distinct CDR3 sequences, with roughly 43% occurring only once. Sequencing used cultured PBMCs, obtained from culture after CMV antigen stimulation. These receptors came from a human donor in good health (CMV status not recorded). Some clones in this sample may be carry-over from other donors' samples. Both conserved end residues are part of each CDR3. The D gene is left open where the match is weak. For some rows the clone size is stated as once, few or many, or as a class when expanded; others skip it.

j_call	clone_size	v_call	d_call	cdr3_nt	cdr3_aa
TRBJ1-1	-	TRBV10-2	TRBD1	TGCGCCAGCAGGCTGGGACAGTTGAACACTGAAGCTTTCTTT	CASRLGQLNTEAFF
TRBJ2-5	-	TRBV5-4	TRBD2	TGTGCCAGCAGCTTGGCCGGGACTAGCGGGAGTGAGACCCAGTACTTC	CASSLAGTSGSETQYF
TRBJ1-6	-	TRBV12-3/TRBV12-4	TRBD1	TGTGCCAGCTTGGGACAGGGAGGATCACCCCTCCACTTT	CASLGQGGSPLHF
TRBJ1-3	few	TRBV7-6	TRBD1	TGTGCCAGCAGCTTACGATCCGGGACAGGGCCTGGAAACACCATATATTTT	CASSLRSGTGPGNTIYF
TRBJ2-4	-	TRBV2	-	TGTGCCAGCAAGGGTATACGGGGAGCCAAAAACATTCAGTACTTC	CASKGIRGAKNIQYF
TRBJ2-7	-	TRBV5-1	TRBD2	TGCGCCAGCAGCTTGGCCGGGACTAGCGGCGGCGAGCAGTACTTC	CASSLAGTSGGEQYF
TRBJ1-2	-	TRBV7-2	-	TGTGCCAGCAGCCTCTTTAGGGGCGACTATGGCTACACCTTC	CASSLFRGDYGYTF
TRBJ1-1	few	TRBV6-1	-	TGTGCCAGCAGTGAAACACTACAGGGAGGCGTAAGGACTGAAGCTTTCTTT	CASSETLQGGVRTEAFF
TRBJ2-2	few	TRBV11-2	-	TGTGCCAGCAGCTTTACAGGCCCCACCGGGGAGCTGTTTTTT	CASSFTGPTGELFF
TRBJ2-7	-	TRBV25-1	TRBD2	TGTGCCAGCAGAAGGACTAGCGGTGCCTACGAGCAGTACTTC	CASRRTSGAYEQYF
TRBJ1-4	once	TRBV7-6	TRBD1	TGTGTCAGCAGCTTAGCCTCGACAGGGGAAAAACTGTTTTTT	CVSSLASTGEKLFF
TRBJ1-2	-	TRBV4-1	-	TGCGCCAGCAGCCAGCCGACCTCGGGGTCTAGGTTCGGCTACACCTTC	CASSQPTSGSRFGYTF
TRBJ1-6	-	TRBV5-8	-	TGTGCCAGCAGCCCCCGGCGGGGGAGCTCCTATAATTCACCCCTCCACTTT	CASSPRRGSSYNSPLHF
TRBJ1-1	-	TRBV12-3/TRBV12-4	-	TGTGCCCCATCAGCTGAAGCTTTCTTT	CAPSAEAFF
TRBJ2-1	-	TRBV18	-	TGTGCCAGCTCACGCGGGGACCGCTCCTACAATGAGCAGTTCTTC	CASSRGDRSYNEQFF
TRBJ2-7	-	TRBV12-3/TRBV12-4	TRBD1	TGTGCCAGCAGTTTTTTGGACAGGGGGGCCTACGAGCAGTACTTC	CASSFLDRGAYEQYF
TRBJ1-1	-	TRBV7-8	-	TGTGCCAGCAGCTTACCAGGGCGGGACACAATGAACACTGAAGCTTTCTTT	CASSLPGRDTMNTEAFF
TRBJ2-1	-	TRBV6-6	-	TGTGCCAGCAGTTACTCCGGCCGAACCGCCAATGAGCAGTTCTTC	CASSYSGRTANEQFF
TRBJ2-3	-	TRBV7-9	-	TGTGCCAGCAGCTTAGGTGGTTCGAAACTCACAGATACGCAGTATTTT	CASSLGGSKLTDTQYF
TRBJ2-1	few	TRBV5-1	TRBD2	TGCGCCAGCAGCTTGGAGGGGACTTCTGCGGGAGGGTCGTCGGCCTACAATGAGCAGTTCTTC	CASSLEGTSAGGSSAYNEQFF
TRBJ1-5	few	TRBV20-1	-	TGCAGTGCTAGCGAGGGATATAGCAATCAGCCCCAGCATTTT	CSASEGYSNQPQHF
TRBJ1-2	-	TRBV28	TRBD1	TGTGCCACCCTTGGGTCGGGGACAGGGGCCCTGTACTCTGGCTACACCTTC	CATLGSGTGALYSGYTF
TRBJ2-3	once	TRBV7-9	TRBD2	TGTGCCAGCTCGTATAGCGGGGGCTCGAACACGGGAGATACGCAGTATTTT	CASSYSGGSNTGDTQYF
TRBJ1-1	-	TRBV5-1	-	TGCGCCAGCAGCTTGGAGGCGACGAACACTGAAGCTTTCTTT	CASSLEATNTEAFF
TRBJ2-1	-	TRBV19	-	TGTGCCAGTAGTCCCCGGTTGAATGAGCAGTTCTTC	CASSPRLNEQFF
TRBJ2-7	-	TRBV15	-	TGTGCCACCAGCAGAGATCAGGGGTACGAGCAGTACTTC	CATSRDQGYEQYF
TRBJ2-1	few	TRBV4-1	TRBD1	TGCGCCAGCAGTCAACCCCGACAGGGGGCCCGGAATGAGCAGTTCTTC	CASSQPRQGARNEQFF
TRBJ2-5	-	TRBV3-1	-	TGTGCCAGCAGCCCTTTCGGAGGTCGGTTTCGGGAGACCCAGTACTTC	CASSPFGGRFRETQYF
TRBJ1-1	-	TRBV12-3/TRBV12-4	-	TGTGCCAGCAGAAAGGGGACGAGTAACACTGAAGCTTTCTTT	CASRKGTSNTEAFF
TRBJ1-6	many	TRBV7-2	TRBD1	TGTGCCAGCAGCTTAGATCCCATTGTGACAGGGGGCTCACCCCTCCACTTT	CASSLDPIVTGGSPLHF
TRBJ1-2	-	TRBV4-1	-	TGCGCCAGCAGCCGCTGGAGGCAGGCACTTAACTATGGCTACACCTTC	CASSRWRQALNYGYTF
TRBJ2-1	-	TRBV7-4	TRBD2	TGTGCCAGCAGCATGGGACTAGCGGGAGCGGATGAGCAGTTCTTC	CASSMGLAGADEQFF
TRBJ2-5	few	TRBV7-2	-	TGTGCCAGCAGCTTAGAGGTGGAGGGGACCCAGTACTTC	CASSLEVEGTQYF
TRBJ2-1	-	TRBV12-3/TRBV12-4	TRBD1	TGTGCCAGCAGTCGACAGGGGAATGAGCAGTTCTTC	CASSRQGNEQFF
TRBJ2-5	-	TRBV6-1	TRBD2	TGTGCCAGCGGGACCGCCGGGGGGGCCCAGTACTTC	CASGTAGGAQYF
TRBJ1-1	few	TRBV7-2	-	TGTGCCAGCAGCTTAAGGCCCGGAAGGCTGGGTACTGAAGCTTTCTTT	CASSLRPGRLGTEAFF
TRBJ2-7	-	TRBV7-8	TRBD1	TGTGCCAGCACTGTGAGGGGACAGCGCTTTTCCTACGAGCAGTACTTC	CASTVRGQRFSYEQYF
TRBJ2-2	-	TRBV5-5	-	TGTGCCAGCAGCTTAGAGGGTGCTGGGGGCACCGGGGAGCTGTTTTTT	CASSLEGAGGTGELFF
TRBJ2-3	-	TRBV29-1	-	TGCAGCGGGAGGGGGCGCGGTGATACGCAGTATTTT	CSGRGRGDTQYF
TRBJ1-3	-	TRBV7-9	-	TGTGCCAGCAGCTTTACGGTCTCTGGAAACACCATATATTTT	CASSFTVSGNTIYF
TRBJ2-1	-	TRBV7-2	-	TGTGCCAGCAGCCCCTCGTCTTTAAATGAGCAGTTCTTC	CASSPSSLNEQFF
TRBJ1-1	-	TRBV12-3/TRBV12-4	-	TGTGCCAGCAGTCAGGACCCGTGGGCTGAAGCTTTCTTT	CASSQDPWAEAFF
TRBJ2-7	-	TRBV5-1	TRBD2	TGCGCCAGCAGCTATGGACTAGCGGGCGCTTTTTACTCCTACGAGCAGTACTTC	CASSYGLAGAFYSYEQYF
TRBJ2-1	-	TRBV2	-	TGTGCCAGCAAGGACCGGGGGTACAATGAGCAGTTCTTC	CASKDRGYNEQFF
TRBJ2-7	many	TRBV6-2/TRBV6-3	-	TGTGCCAGCAGCCCCCGGGGCCCCTACGAGCAGTACTTC	CASSPRGPYEQYF
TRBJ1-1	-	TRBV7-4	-	TGTGCCAGCAGCTTACGGGAGGGCTGGGGAAACACTGAAGCTTTCTTT	CASSLREGWGNTEAFF
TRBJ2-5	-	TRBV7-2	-	TGTGCCAGCAGCCCCCGGACGGTAGGGGGTGAGACCCAGTACTTC	CASSPRTVGGETQYF
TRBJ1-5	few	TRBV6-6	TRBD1	TGTGCCAGTCTAAGGGGGCACAATCAGCCCCAGCATTTT	CASLRGHNQPQHF
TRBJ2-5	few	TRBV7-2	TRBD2	TGTGCCAGCAGGTTGGGGGGGGTCCCACCCGAAGAGACCCAGTACTTC	CASRLGGVPPEETQYF
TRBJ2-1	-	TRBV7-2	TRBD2	TGTGGCAGCAGCTTGGGGAGGGGCTCCTACAATGAGCAGTTCTTC	CGSSLGRGSYNEQFF
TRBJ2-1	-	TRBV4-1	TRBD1	TGCGCCAGCAGCCGGACAGGGTCCGACTACAATGAGCAGTTCTTC	CASSRTGSDYNEQFF